Listed here are 27 T cell receptor beta chains from one sample, sequenced in a study of blood T cell repertoires in COVID-19. TCRdb's copy holds only in-frame clones and misses some; the assay was immunoSEQ multiplex PCR. This sample has 160,000 or so clones, with 81% found just once. The sequencing sample was made of peripheral blood. The receptors shown here come from a man aged 55 to 70 with active or convalescent COVID-19.

The chain carries TRBV19 and TRBJ1-1, with D maybe TRBD1 (5 bases). The germline V and J ends were trimmed by 6 bases and 6 bases, with 14 bases remaining between them. The CDR3 is 13 residues long. Germline CDR1 and CDR2: LNHDA and SQIVND (reference sequence). Written as DNA, the CDR3 is TGTGCCAGTAGGCCGCGGGGGAATCCTGAAGCTTTCTTT. Translating gives CASRPRGNPEAFF.

This rearrangement joins TRBV2 to TRBJ2-7; 7 bases agree with TRBD2. CDR3 length: 15 residues. The trim removed 7 bases at V and 5 bases at J, leaving 14 bases unmatched. Germline values: CDR1 SNHLY, CDR2 FYNNEI. CDR3 DNA sequence: TGTGCCAGCAAATGGACTAGTCGCTCGGGGGACGAGCAGTACTTC. Protein: CASKWTSRSGDEQYF.

This clone was seen a single time. The chain has TRBV5-8 and TRBJ1-5; 9 bases align to TRBD1. The CDR3 loop spans 18 amino acids. The germline V gene has CDR1 SGHTS and CDR2 YDEGEE. The J segment lost 2 bases and the V segment lost 3 bases, leaving 12 bases of the junction unmatched. In nucleotides, the CDR3 is TGTGCCAGCAGCTGGGCGGGACAGGGTTCGGTCCGCAATCAGCCCCAGCATTTT. Translating gives CASSWAGQGSVRNQPQHF.

The V call is TRBV6-1, the J call TRBJ2-3; 9 bases line up with TRBD1. V was clipped by 3 bases and J by 0 bases; unmatched bases: 1. There are 15 residues in the CDR3. Germline CDR1 MNHNS, CDR2 SASEGT. CDR3: CASSDGQGSTDTQYF. The CDR3 DNA sequence: TGTGCCAGCAGTGATGGACAGGGGAGCACAGATACGCAGTATTTT.

This clone was recorded a few times. The CDR3 protein is CASSPRTSGAYEQYF. CDR3 sequence (DNA): TGTGCCAGCAGTCCCCGGACTAGCGGGGCCTACGAGCAGTACTTC. The rearrangement joins TRBV28 to TRBJ2-7; TRBD2 matches 12 bases. The CDR3 has 15 amino acids. V lost 5 bases and J lost 2; bases outside the gene matches: 4. The germline V gene has CDR1 MDHEN and CDR2 SYDVKM.

CDR3 sequence reads: CASSRGLAGGYEQYF. CDR3 in DNA: TGTGCCAGCAGCCGTGGACTAGCGGGAGGTTACGAGCAGTACTTC. The chain combines TRBV5-6 with TRBJ2-7, with TRBD2 identical over 14 bases. From germline, CDR1 is SGHDT and CDR2 YYEEEE. This CDR3 spans 15 amino acids. V lost 4 bases to trimming and J lost 4 bases; unmatched junction nucleotides: 4.

The genes are TRBV7-6 and TRBJ2-3; 10 bases are a match to TRBD2. CDR3 length: 17 residues. V lost 1 base to trimming and J lost 6 bases; unmatched junction nucleotides: 10. CDR1 and CDR2 (germline): SGHVS, FNYEAQ. CDR3: CASSLGLAGAPRDTQYF. The CDR3 DNA follows: TGTGCCAGCAGCTTAGGGCTAGCGGGGGCCCCCAGGGATACGCAGTATTTT.

This chain joins TRBV11-2 and TRBJ1-1, with a possible D match to TRBD1 (5 bases). The CDR3 contains 12 residues. Trimming stripped 5 bases from V and 3 bases from J, with 7 bases between. The germline V gene has CDR1 SGHAT and CDR2 FQNNGV. This CDR3 is CASSARDTEAFF. In DNA, the CDR3 is TGTGCCAGCAGCGCCAGGGACACTGAAGCTTTCTTT.

The chain combines TRBV10-1 with TRBJ2-1, with 7 bases fitting TRBD2. Germline assignment: CDR1 WNHNN and CDR2 SYGVQD (reference sequence). This CDR3 comprises 15 residues. V dropped 4 bases and J dropped 6; count of bases not matched to a gene: 9. The CDR3 here is CASSVGSGLINEQFF. In DNA, the CDR3 is TGCGCCAGCAGTGTAGGTAGCGGGCTAATCAATGAGCAGTTCTTC.

The CDR3, as DNA: TGTGCCAGCAGTGCCAGTGTCCTAGGGCCCCAGCATTTT. It yields the protein CASSASVLGPQHF. The chain combines TRBV14 with TRBJ1-5; D not resolved. Per the germline V gene, CDR1 is SGHDN and CDR2 is FVKESK. Trimming removed 6 bases at V and 9 bases at J, with 15 bases between. This CDR3 is built from 13 residues.

The chain combines TRBV7-2 with TRBJ1-5, with D hard to call. This CDR3 has 17 residues. The germline gives CDR1 SGHTA, CDR2 FQGNSA. V lost 3 bases and J lost 0, with 15 bases in between. The CDR3 DNA reads TGTGCCAGCAGCTTGGGAGGGAAGCTTTATAGCAATCAGCCCCAGCATTTT. Translation gives CASSLGGKLYSNQPQHF.

The chain employs TRBV5-1 and TRBJ2-7, with TRBD1 matching 8 bases. The V and J ends lost 2 bases and 1 base, in that order; junction bases with no gene match: 2. Germline CDR1 SGHRS, CDR2 YFSETQ. The CDR3 totals 14 residues. The CDR3 is CASSFTGGSYEQYF. The DNA for the CDR3 is TGCGCCAGCAGCTTCACAGGGGGATCCTACGAGCAGTACTTC.

The chain has TRBV4-1 and TRBJ2-1, with 10 bases fitting TRBD2. Germline assignment: CDR1 MGHRA and CDR2 YSYEKL. Losses at the gene ends were 0 bases for V and 7 bases for J; bases not matched to a gene: 6. CDR3 length equals 16 residues. The CDR3 region is CASSQDWGSGRNEQFF. Here the CDR3 DNA reads TGCGCCAGCAGCCAAGATTGGGGTAGCGGGAGGAATGAGCAGTTCTTC.

The rearrangement uses TRBV18 and TRBJ2-5, with a tentative D call TRBD1 (5 bases). The CDR3 is made up of 14 amino acids. V lost 4 bases, J lost 1 base, and 10 bases lay in between. Germline lookup yields CDR1 KGHSH and CDR2 LQKENI. As DNA, the CDR3 is TGTGCCAGCTCACTGACAGACAGCCAAGAGACCCAGTACTTC. Encoded protein: CASSLTDSQETQYF.

The V gene is TRBV13, the J gene TRBJ1-3; 9 nucleotides align to TRBD1. From germline, CDR1 is PRHDT and CDR2 FYEKMQ (reference sequence). This CDR3 contains 15 residues. V was clipped by 8 bases and J by 0 bases; unmatched bases: 5. The CDR3 DNA sequence: TGTGCCAGCGGTCGACAGGGGGACTCTGGAAACACCATATATTTT. Its protein is CASGRQGDSGNTIYF.

The chain carries TRBV4-1 and TRBJ2-1, with D uncertain. V lost 7 bases and J 5 bases, leaving 15 bases between the germline ends. Looked up from germline, CDR1 is MGHRA and CDR2 is YSYEKL. There are 14 residues in the CDR3. The CDR3 region is CASTTARGDNEQFF. The DNA for the CDR3 is TGCGCCAGCACCACCGCCCGAGGTGACAATGAGCAGTTCTTC.

V gene TRBV2 combines with J gene TRBJ2-3, with TRBD2 identical over 11 bases. Germline V CDR1 and CDR2: SNHLY, FYNNEI. The CDR3 loop spans 15 amino acids. Unmatched junction bases numbered 2, after V lost 2 bases and J lost 4 bases. CDR3 in amino acids: CASSETSGSADTQYF. The DNA for the CDR3 is TGTGCCAGCAGTGAAACTAGCGGGAGTGCAGATACGCAGTATTTT.

This sequence joins TRBV10-1 and TRBJ2-7; 8 nucleotides align to TRBD1. Losses at the gene ends were 8 bases for V and 4 bases for J; bases not matched to a gene: 7. The germline CDR1 and CDR2 sequences are WNHNN and SYGVQD (reference sequence). The CDR3 runs to 13 residues. The CDR3 coding sequence is TGCGCCAGCTCCGGGACAGGAACTTACGAGCAGTACTTC. Translated: CASSGTGTYEQYF.

The rearrangement joins TRBV28 to TRBJ1-1; D remains unclear. Germline V gives CDR1 MDHEN, CDR2 SYDVKM. The V end lost 2 bases, the J end lost 6 bases, and 10 bases lay between the germline ends. This CDR3 spans 13 amino acids. DNA for the CDR3: TGTGCCAGCAGTTTAGGCGCTCTAGCTGAAGCTTTCTTT. It encodes CASSLGALAEAFF.

V usage is TRBV29-1 and J usage is TRBJ2-3; 7 bases line up with TRBD2. V was pared by 4 bases and J by 1 base, with 11 bases of the junction left unmatched. Germline CDR1 reads SQVTM; CDR2 reads ANQGSEA. This CDR3 has 16 residues. CDR3 DNA sequence: TGCAGCGTTGGTCTCCCCGGGAGGTCGGGCACAGATACGCAGTATTTT. This codes for CSVGLPGRSGTDTQYF.

The rearrangement uses TRBV7-2 and TRBJ2-7, with 8 positions matching TRBD2. Germline V gene lookup returns CDR1 SGHTA and CDR2 FQGNSA. The CDR3 has 15 residues. V trimming: 5 bases; J trimming: 0 bases; junction bases outside the gene matches: 6. The CDR3 sequence: CASSPTREGSYEQYF. The CDR3 coding sequence is TGTGCCAGCAGCCCCACACGGGAGGGCTCCTACGAGCAGTACTTC. The entire variable domain, with the rest obtained from reference TRBV7-2 and TRBJ2-7, is as follows: GAGVSQSPSNKVTEKGKDVELRCDPISGHTALYWYRQSLGQGLEFLIYFQGNSAPDKSGLPSDRFSAERTGGSVSTLTIQRTQQEDSAVYLCASSPTREGSYEQYFGPGTRLTVT.

The J gene is TRBJ2-1, the V gene TRBV11-2, with TRBD2 matching over 8 bases. The CDR3 extends over 12 amino acids. Per germline, CDR1 SGHAT and CDR2 FQNNGV. The J segment lost 14 bases and the V segment lost 2 bases, leaving 5 bases of the junction unmatched. The CDR3 DNA follows: TGTGCCAGCAGCTTAACCGGGAGGGGGGAGTTCTTC. Its translation: CASSLTGRGEFF.

V and J are TRBV6-5 and TRBJ1-2, with D possibly TRBD1 on 6 matching bases. This CDR3 is 14 amino acids long. V was trimmed by 6 bases and J by 8 bases, leaving 19 bases between them. Germline CDR1 is MNHEY and CDR2 is SVGAGI. The CDR3 loop reads CASRFEGDVQGYTF. The CDR3 nucleotides are TGTGCCAGCAGATTTGAGGGGGACGTCCAGGGCTACACCTTC.

The chain uses TRBV27 and TRBJ2-5, with D tentatively TRBD2 (5 bases). The V end lost 2 bases, the J end lost 5 bases, and 9 bases lay between the germline ends. The CDR3 length is 13 residues. Germline CDR1 is MNHEY and CDR2 is SMNVEV (reference sequence). CDR3 DNA sequence: TGTGCCAGCAGTTTAATAGCGAGGGAGACCCAGTACTTC. This codes for CASSLIARETQYF.

This sequence joins TRBV2 and TRBJ2-1, with TRBD2 matching over 8 bases. Losses at the gene ends were 0 bases for V and 7 bases for J; bases not matched to a gene: 20. Germline V gives CDR1 SNHLY, CDR2 FYNNEI. This CDR3 spans 20 amino acids. CDR3 residues: CASSEALTTGGPKRKNEQFF. DNA for the CDR3: TGTGCCAGCAGTGAAGCGCTTACGACGGGAGGGCCTAAAAGAAAAAATGAGCAGTTCTTC.

The chain couples TRBV6-5 to TRBJ2-2; D is unresolved. This CDR3 contains 14 residues. V dropped 0 bases and J dropped 6 bases, with 8 bases sitting between them. Germline CDR1 reads MNHEY; CDR2 reads SVGAGI. Here the CDR3 DNA reads TGTGCCAGCAGTTACTCGGCGGTGGCCGGGGAGCTGTTTTTT. Translating gives CASSYSAVAGELFF.

The chain employs TRBV6-6 and TRBJ1-2; D remains unclear. V was cut by 11 bases and J by 7 bases, with 14 bases left in between. This CDR3 has 11 residues. CDR1 and CDR2 from the germline V gene are MNHNY and SVGAGI (reference sequence). CDR3 region: CASDAGFGYTF. In nucleotides, the CDR3 is TGTGCCTCGGACGCGGGGTTTGGCTACACCTTC.